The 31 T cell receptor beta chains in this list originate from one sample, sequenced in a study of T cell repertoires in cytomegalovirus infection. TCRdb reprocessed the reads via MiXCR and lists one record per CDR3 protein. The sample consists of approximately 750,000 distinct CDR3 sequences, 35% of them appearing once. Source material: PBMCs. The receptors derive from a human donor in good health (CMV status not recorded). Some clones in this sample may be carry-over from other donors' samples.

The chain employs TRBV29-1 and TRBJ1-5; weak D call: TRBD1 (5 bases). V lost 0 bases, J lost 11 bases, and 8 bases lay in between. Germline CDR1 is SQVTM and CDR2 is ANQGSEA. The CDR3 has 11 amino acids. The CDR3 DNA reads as TGCAGCGTTGAAGATCGGGGGGCCCAGCATTTT. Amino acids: CSVEDRGAQHF.

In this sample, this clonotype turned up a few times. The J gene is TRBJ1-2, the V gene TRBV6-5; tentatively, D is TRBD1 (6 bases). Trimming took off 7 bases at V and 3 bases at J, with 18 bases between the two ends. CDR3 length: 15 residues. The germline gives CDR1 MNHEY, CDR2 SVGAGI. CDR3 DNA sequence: TGTGCCAGCACCTCCGGAGGGGGGGTGTACTATGGCTACACCTTC. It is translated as CASTSGGGVYYGYTF.

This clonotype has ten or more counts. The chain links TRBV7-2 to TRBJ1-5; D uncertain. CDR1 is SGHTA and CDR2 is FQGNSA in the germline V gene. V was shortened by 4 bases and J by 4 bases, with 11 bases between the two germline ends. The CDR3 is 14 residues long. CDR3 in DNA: TGTGCCAGCAGCTCTCCCGCCGGGAATCAGCCCCAGCATTTT. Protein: CASSSPAGNQPQHF. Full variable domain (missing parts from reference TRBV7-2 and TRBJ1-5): GAGVSQSPSNKVTEKGKDVELRCDPISGHTALYWYRQSLGQGLEFLIYFQGNSAPDKSGLPSDRFSAERTGGSVSTLTIQRTQQEDSAVYLCASSSPAGNQPQHFGDGTRLSIL.

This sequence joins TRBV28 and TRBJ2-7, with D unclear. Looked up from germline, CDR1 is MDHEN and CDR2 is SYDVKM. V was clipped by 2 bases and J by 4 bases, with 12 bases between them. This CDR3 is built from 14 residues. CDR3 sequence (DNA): TGTGCCAGCAGTTTAGCCAGGCGGATTTACGAGCAGTACTTC. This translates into CASSLARRIYEQYF.

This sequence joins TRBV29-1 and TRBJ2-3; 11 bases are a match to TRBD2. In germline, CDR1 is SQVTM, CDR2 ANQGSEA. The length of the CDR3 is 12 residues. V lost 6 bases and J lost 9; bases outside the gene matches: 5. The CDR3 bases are TGCAGCGTGTTAGCGGGGGGGCAAACGCAGTATTTT. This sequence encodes CSVLAGGQTQYF.

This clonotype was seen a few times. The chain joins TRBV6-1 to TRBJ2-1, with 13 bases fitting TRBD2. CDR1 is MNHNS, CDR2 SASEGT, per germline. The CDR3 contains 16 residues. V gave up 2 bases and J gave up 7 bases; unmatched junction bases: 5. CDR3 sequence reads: CASSELTSGGGNEQFF. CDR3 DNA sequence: TGTGCCAGCAGTGAACTCACTAGCGGGGGGGGTAATGAGCAGTTCTTC.

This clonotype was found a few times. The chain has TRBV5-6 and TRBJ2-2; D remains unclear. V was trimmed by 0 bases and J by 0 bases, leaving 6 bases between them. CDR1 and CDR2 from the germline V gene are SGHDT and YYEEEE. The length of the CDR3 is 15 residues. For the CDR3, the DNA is TGTGCCAGCAGCTTGGTTATCGCGAACACCGGGGAGCTGTTTTTT. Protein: CASSLVIANTGELFF. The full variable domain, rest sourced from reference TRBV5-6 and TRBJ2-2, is DAGVTQSPTHLIKTRGQQVTLRCSPKSGHDTVSWYQQALGQGPQFIFQYYEEEERQRGNFPDRFSGHQFPNYSSELNVNALLLGDSALYLCASSLVIANTGELFFGEGSRLTVL.

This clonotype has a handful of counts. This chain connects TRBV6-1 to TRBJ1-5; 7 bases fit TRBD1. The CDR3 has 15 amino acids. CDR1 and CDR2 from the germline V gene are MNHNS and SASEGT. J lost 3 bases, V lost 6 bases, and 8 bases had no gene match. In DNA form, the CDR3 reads TGTGCCAGCAGCCGTGCGACAGGGATCAATCAGCCCCAGCATTTT. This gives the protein CASSRATGINQPQHF.

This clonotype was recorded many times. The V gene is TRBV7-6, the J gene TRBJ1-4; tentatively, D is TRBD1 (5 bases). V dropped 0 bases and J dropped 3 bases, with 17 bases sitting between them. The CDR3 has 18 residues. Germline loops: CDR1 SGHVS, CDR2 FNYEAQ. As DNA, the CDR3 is TGTGCCAGCAGCTTAGCTATTTTCGGGGCAGACCCTAATGAAAAACTGTTTTTT. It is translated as CASSLAIFGADPNEKLFF.

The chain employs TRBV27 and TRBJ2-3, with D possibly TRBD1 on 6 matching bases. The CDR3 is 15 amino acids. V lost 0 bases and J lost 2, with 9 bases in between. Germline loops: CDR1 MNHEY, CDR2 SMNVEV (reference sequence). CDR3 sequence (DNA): TGTGCCAGCAGTTTATCTCGGGGACACACAGATACGCAGTATTTT. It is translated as CASSLSRGHTDTQYF.

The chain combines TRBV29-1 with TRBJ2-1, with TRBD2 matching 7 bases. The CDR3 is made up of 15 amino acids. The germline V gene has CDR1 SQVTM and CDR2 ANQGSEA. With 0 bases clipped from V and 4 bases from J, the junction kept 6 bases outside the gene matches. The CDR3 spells CSVEDSGGSYNEQFF. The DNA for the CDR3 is TGCAGCGTTGAAGACTCGGGAGGTTCATACAATGAGCAGTTCTTC.

The CDR3 is CASSRRGPQYF. The DNA for the CDR3 is TGTGCCAGCAGCCGGCGGGGGCCCCAGTACTTC. The rearrangement joins TRBV5-6 to TRBJ2-4; possibly TRBD2 for D (7 bases). The V and J ends lost 4 bases and 13 bases respectively, with 12 bases between them. There are 11 residues in the CDR3. The germline CDR1 and CDR2 sequences are SGHDT and YYEEEE.

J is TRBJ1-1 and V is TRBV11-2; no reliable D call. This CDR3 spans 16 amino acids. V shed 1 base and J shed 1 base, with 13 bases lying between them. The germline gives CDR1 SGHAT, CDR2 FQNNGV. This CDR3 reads CASSLVRRRTNTEAFF. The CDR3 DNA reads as TGTGCCAGCAGCTTAGTCCGGCGACGGACGAACACTGAAGCTTTCTTT.

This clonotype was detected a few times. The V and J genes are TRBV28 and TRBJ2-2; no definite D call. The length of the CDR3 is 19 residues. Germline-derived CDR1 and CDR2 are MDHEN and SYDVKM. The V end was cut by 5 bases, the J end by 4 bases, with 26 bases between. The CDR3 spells CASSPQNVWEEASTGELFF. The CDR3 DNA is TGTGCCAGCAGTCCCCAAAACGTTTGGGAAGAGGCAAGCACCGGGGAGCTGTTTTTT.

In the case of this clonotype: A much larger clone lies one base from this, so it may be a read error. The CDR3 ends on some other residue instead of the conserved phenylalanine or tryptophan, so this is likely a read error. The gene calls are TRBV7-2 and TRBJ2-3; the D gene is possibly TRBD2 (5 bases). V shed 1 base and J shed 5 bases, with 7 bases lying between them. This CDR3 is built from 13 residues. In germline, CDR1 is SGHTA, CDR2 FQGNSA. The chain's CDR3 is CASSLGGLDTQYS. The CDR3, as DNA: TGTGCCAGCAGCTTAGGAGGGTTAGATACGCAGTATTCT.

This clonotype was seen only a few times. The CDR3 protein is CSASRPGYEQYF. DNA for the CDR3: TGCAGTGCTTCTAGGCCGGGCTACGAGCAGTACTTC. This rearrangement joins TRBV20-1 to TRBJ2-7; D call uncertain. CDR1 and CDR2 from the germline V gene are DFQATT and SNEGSKA (reference sequence). The CDR3 loop spans 12 amino acids. V was cut by 5 bases and J by 3 bases, with 11 bases left in between.

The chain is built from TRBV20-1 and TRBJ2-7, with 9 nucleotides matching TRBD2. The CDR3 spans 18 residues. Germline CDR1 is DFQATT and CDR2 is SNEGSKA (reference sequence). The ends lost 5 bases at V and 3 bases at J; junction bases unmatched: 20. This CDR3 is CSALPYTPASGTNYEQYF. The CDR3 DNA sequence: TGCAGTGCTTTACCTTATACCCCGGCTAGCGGGACCAACTACGAGCAGTACTTC.

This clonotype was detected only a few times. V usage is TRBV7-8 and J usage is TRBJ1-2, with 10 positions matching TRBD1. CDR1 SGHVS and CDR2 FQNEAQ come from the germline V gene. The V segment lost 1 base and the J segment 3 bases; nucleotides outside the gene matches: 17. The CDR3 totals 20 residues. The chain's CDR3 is CASSLVVPGQGRRGDYGYTF. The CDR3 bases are TGTGCCAGCAGCTTAGTTGTCCCGGGACAGGGGAGGCGCGGCGACTATGGCTACACCTTC.

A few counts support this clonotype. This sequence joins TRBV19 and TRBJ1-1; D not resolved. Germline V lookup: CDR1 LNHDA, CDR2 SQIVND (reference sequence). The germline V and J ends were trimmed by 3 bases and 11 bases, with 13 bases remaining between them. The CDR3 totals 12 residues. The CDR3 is CASSIGRTPAFF. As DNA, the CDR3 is TGTGCCAGTAGTATTGGTAGGACTCCGGCTTTCTTT.

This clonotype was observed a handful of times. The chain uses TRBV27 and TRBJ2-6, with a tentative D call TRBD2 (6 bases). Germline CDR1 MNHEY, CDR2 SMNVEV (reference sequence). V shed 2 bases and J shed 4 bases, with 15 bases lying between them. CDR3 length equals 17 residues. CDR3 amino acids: CASSLRVREEGANVLTF. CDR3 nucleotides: TGTGCCAGCAGTTTAAGGGTGAGGGAGGAAGGGGCCAACGTCCTGACTTTC.

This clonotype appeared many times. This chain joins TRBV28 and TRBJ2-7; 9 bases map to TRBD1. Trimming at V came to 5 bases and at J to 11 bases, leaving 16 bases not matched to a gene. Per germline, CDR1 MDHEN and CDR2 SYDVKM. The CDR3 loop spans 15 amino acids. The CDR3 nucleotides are TGTGCCAGCAGTACAAATACAGGGGGCTCTAGGGGGGAGTACTTC. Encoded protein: CASSTNTGGSRGEYF. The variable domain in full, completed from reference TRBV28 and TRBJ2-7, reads DVKVTQSSRYLVKRTGEKVFLECVQDMDHENMFWYRQDPGLGLRLIYFSYDVKMKEKGDIPEGYSVSREKKERFSLILESASTNQTSMYLCASSTNTGGSRGEYFGPGTRLTVT.

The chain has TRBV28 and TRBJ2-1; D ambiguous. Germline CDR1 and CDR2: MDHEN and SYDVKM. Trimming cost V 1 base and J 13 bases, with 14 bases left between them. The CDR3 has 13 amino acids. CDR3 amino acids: CASSLSVQKNQFF. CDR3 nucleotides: TGTGCCAGCAGTTTATCAGTGCAAAAGAATCAGTTCTTC. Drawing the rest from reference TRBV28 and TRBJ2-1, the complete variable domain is DVKVTQSSRYLVKRTGEKVFLECVQDMDHENMFWYRQDPGLGLRLIYFSYDVKMKEKGDIPEGYSVSREKKERFSLILESASTNQTSMYLCASSLSVQKNQFFGPGTRLTVL.

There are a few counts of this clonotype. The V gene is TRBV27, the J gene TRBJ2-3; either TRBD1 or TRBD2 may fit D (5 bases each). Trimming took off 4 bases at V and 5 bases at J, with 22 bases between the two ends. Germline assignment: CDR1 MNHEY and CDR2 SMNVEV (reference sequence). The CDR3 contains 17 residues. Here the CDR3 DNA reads TGTGCCAGCAGTTGGGGACCGGGACCCACTCGGGTAGATACGCAGTATTTT. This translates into CASSWGPGPTRVDTQYF.

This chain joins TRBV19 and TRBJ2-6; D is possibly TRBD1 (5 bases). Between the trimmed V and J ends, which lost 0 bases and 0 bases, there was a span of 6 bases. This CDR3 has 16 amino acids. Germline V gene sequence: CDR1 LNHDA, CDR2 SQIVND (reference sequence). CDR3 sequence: CASSIDQGSGANVLTF. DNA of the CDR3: TGTGCCAGTAGTATAGATCAGGGCTCTGGGGCCAACGTCCTGACTTTC.

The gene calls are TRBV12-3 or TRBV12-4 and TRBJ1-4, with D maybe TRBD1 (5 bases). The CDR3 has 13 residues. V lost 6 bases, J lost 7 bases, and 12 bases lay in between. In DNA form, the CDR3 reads TGTGCCAGCAGGCAAGGGGCTGGTGAAAAACTGTTTTTT. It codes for CASRQGAGEKLFF.

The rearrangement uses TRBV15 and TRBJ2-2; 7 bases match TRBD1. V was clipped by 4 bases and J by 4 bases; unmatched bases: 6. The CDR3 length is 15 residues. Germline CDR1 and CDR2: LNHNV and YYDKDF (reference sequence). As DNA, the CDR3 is TGTGCCACCAGCAATAGGGGACAGCGCACCGGGGAGCTGTTTTTT. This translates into CATSNRGQRTGELFF.

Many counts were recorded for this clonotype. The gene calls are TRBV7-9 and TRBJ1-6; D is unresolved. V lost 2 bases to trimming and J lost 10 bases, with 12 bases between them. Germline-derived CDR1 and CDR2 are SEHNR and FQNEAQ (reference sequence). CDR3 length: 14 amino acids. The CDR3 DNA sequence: TGTGCCAGCAGCTTAACGGATGAGGAGTCACCCCTCCACTTT. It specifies CASSLTDEESPLHF.

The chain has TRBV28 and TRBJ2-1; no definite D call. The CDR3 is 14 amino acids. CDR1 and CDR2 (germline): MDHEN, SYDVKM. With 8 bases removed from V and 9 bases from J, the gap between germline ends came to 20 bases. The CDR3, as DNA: TGTGCCAGCCTCACCCCGGGCCGACTCGGTGAGCAGTTCTTC. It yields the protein CASLTPGRLGEQFF.

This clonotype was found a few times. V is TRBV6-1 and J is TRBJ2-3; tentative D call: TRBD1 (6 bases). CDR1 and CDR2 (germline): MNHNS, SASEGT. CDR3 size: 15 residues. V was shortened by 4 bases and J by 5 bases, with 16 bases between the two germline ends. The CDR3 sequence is CASSGWDTRGDTQYF. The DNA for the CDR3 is TGTGCCAGCAGTGGGTGGGACACGAGGGGAGATACGCAGTATTTT.

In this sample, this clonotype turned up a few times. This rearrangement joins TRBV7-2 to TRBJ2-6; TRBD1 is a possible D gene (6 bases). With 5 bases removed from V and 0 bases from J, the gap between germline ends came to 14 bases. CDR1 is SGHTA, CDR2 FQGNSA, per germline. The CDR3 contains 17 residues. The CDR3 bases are TGTGCCAGCAGCCCCGGGACACGGCTCTCTGGGGCCAACGTCCTGACTTTC. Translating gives CASSPGTRLSGANVLTF.

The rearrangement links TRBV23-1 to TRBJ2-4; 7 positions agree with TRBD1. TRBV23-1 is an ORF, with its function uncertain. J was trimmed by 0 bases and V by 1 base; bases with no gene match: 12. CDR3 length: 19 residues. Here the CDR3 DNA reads TGCGCCAGCAGTCAATATCGGGACAGACCTCATCTAGCCAAAAACATTCAGTACTTC. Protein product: CASSQYRDRPHLAKNIQYF.